This TCR beta chain came from a study of Tregs in tolerant kidney transplant recipients (dated by TCRdb to about 2019). In terms of the full investigation: Additional Treg samples were obtained from an approximately three-day mixed lymphocyte reaction with belatacept, with some samples followed by a 5-day donor restimulation, before recipient CD4+CD25+CD127- cells were sorted. TCRbeta repertoire sequencing was used in a few healthy controls to compare several methods for expanding Tregs specific for an allogeneic donor. During sorting of primary belatacept mixed lymphocyte reaction cultures, recipient cells were distinguished from donor cells with antibodies. The study applied TCRbeta sequencing to find donor-specific regulatory T cells before combined kidney and bone marrow transplantation and then followed those same cells after transplant.

Points the paper makes about the study in general: Expanding Tregs with activated donor B cells appeared to identify the most biologically relevant and donor-specific TCRbeta repertoire. Because only a small number of patients were included, the study had limitations, and the results will need to be validated in larger populations as well as under other immunosuppression protocols. Biological reproducibility was not examined directly, but technical replication error appeared to be minimal.

Genomic DNA was extracted from sorted cells with the QIAGEN DNeasy Blood and Tissue Kit for TCRbeta CDR3 sequencing. High-throughput TCRbeta CDR3 sequencing was carried out commercially through immunoSEQ, with PCR amplification with bias correction and internal controls included. The published analysis was carried out like this. Unique productive TCRbeta sequences were defined by CDR3 nucleotide sequence when primers matched and otherwise by CDR3 amino acid sequence together with Vbeta and Jbeta genes. A sequence was defined as donor-reactive if the sequence was expanded at least 5-fold in CFSE-low cells compared with unstimulated cells and had a frequency of at least 0.01% in CFSE-low cells. Jensen-Shannon divergence, calculated on the top 100 TCRbeta sequences ranked by frequency, was used to quantify repertoire divergence. For any sample with multiple sequencing runs, sorting error was corrected in each run separately before the runs were pooled. As stored in TCRdb, this immuneACCESS dataset retains in-frame rearrangements with V and J assigned. A fraction of the clones does not appear; measured against another copy, unresolved V genes explain less than half of the discrepancy, and the remainder lacks a known reason. That table furnishes V, J and clone size, whereas the DNA furnished D and trimming. The sample table shows about 44,000 clones, and 95% to 96% are seen once. 0.37% of the sample is in the top ten clones.

On this clone itself: Its antigen has not been determined. Qualities for individual bases were not recorded, and no much larger clone is one base off.

Blood from healthy controls was obtained either as purchased buffy coats or from healthy volunteers. Healthy control blood was processed by Ficoll density gradient to PBMCs and cryopreserved; patient PBMCs were collected before and after transplant. Inclusive of the bounding cysteine and phenylalanine, the CDR3 is 15 residues long. Of all the DNA, just the CDR3 is kept, 45 bases in frame from base 1. Compared with germline, V lacks 9 bases and J lacks 1 base; bases without a gene match: 9. CDR1 and CDR2 (SGHRS, YFSETQ) derive from the germline V gene. This receptor chain uses TRBV5-1 and TRBJ2-2, with TRBD1 matching 7 junction bases. Sequenced input: Tregs from blood cultured with allogeneic cells. This clonotype was sampled from a human donor in good health. The CDR3 region reads CATTRGRKNTGELFF. The nucleotide sequence reads as follows: TGCGCCACCACGAGGGGGCGGAAGAACACCGGGGAGCTGTTTTTT.